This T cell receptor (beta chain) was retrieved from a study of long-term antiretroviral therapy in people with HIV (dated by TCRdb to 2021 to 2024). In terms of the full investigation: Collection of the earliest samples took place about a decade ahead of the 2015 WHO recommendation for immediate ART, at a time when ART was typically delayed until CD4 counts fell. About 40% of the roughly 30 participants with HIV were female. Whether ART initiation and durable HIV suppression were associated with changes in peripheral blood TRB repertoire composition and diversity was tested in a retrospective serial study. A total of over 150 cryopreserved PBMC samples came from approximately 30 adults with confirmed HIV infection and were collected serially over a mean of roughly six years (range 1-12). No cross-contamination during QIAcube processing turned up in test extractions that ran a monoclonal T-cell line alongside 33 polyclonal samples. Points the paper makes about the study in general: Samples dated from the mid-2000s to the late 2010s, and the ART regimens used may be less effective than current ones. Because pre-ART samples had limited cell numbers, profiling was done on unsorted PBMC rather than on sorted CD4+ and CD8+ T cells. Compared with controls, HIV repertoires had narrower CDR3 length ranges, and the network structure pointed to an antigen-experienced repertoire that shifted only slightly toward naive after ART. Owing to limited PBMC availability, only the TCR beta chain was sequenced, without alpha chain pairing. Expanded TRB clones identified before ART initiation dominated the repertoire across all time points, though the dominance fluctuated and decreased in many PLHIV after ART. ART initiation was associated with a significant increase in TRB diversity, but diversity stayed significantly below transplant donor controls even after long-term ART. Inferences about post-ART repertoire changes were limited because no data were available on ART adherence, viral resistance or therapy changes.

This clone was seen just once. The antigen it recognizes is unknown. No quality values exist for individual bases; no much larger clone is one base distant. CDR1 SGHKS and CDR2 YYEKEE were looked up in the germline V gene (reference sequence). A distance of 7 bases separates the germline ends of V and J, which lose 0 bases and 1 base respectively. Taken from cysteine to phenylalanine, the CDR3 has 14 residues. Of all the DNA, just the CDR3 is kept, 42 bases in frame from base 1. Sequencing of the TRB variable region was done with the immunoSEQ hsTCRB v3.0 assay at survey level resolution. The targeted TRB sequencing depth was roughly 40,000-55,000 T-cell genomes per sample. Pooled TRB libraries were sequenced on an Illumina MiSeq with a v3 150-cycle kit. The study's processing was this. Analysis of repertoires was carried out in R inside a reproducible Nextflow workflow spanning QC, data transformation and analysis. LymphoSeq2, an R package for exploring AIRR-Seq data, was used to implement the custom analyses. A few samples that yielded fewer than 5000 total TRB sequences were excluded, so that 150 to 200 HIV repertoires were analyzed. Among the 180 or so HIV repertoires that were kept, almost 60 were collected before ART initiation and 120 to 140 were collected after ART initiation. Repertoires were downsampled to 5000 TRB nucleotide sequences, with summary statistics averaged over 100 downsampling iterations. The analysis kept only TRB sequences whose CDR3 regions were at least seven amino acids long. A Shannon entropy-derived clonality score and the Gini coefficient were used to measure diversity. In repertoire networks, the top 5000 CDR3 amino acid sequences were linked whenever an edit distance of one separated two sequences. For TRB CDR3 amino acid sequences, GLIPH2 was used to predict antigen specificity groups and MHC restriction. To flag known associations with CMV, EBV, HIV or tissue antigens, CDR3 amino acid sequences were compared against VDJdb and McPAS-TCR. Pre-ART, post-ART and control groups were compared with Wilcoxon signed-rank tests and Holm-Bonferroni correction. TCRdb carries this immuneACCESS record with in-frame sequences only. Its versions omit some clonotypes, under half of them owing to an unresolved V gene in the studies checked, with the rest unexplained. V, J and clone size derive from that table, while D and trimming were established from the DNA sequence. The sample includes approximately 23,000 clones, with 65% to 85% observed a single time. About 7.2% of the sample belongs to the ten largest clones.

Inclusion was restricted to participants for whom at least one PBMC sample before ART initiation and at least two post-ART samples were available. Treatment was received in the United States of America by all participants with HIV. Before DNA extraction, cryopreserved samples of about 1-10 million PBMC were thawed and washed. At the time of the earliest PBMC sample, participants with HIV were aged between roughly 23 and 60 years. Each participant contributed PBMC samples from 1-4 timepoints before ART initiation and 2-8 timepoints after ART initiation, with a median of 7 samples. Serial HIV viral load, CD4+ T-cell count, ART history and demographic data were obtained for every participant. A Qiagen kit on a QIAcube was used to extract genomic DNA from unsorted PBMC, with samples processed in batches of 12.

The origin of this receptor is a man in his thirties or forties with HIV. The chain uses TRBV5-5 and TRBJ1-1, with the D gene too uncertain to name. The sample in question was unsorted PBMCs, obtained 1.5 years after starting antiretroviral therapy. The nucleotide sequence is TGTGCCAGCAGCTTGGGAGTGGGGAACACTGAAGCTTTCTTT. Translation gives CASSLGVGNTEAFF.